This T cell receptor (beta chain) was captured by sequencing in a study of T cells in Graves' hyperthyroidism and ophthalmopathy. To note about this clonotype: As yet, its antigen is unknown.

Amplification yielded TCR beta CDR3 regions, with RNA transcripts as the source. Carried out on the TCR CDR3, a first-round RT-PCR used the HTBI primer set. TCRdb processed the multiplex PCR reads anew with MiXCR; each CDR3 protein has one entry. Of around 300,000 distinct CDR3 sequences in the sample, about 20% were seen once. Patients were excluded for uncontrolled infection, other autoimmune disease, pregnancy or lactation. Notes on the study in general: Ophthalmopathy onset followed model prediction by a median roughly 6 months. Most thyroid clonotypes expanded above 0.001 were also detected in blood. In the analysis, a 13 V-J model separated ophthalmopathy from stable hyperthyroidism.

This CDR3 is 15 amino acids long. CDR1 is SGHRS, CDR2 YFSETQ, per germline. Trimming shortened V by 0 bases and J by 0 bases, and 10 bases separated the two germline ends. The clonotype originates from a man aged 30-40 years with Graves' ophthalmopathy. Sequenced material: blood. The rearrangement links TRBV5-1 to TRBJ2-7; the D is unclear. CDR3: CASSLALERSYEQYF. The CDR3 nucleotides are TGCGCCAGCAGCTTGGCCTTGGAACGCTCCTACGAGCAGTACTTC.